A selection of T cell receptor beta chains follows, all from one sample in a study of patients and donors after allogeneic stem cell transplantation. TCRdb reanalysed the RT-PCR reads using MiXCR and keeps one entry per CDR3 protein. Here the sample spans 410,000 or so distinct CDR3 sequences, under 20% being singletons. What was sequenced was blood, either unsorted or a sorted T cell fraction (not recorded which). These receptors were collected from a human donor who was either an allogeneic HSCT recipient or a stem cell or donor lymphocyte infusion donor (not recorded which). It is not recorded whose cells these are; they may come from a transplant donor. Each CDR3 is given with its conserved first and last residue. Each record gives: V gene, J gene, CDR3 length, CDR3 protein.

TRBV29-1,TRBJ2-1,12,CSVQGPHNEQFF
TRBV9,TRBJ2-7,14,CASSFGTGAYEQYF
TRBV19,TRBJ1-1,12,CASSRTGSEAFF
TRBV4-3,TRBJ1-1,14,CASSQGRGLTEAFF
TRBV4-3,TRBJ2-1,15,CASTPTGSSYNEQFF
TRBV2,TRBJ2-5,11,CASLFSQTQYF
TRBV27,TRBJ2-7,15,CASSLSSGVWYEQYF
TRBV4-2,TRBJ2-1,15,CASSRTTGEHNEQFF
TRBV20-1,TRBJ1-5,12,CSAALKDQPQHF
TRBV25-1,TRBJ2-6,17,CASSEFRTFSGANVLTF
TRBV29-1,TRBJ1-1,12,CSGNRGATEAFF
TRBV7-9,TRBJ2-5,15,CASSLEGGPGETQYF
TRBV3-1,TRBJ2-7,14,CASSATSGAYEQYF
TRBV6-2/TRBV6-3,TRBJ1-2,14,CASSPPRTGHGYTF
TRBV4-2,TRBJ2-2,18,CASSQDQLGVSNTGELFF
TRBV5-6,TRBJ2-5,15,CAGSLGRGSQETQYF
TRBV12-3/TRBV12-4,TRBJ1-2,15,CASSSRMGIGYGYTF
TRBV27,TRBJ2-3,19,CASSSKGTGGSLNTDTQYF
TRBV11-2,TRBJ1-5,18,CASSLVGMGDGGNQPQHF
TRBV7-9,TRBJ2-3,15,CASSLETGNSDTQYF
TRBV3-1,TRBJ1-5,14,CASSQGAGHQPQHF
TRBV6-1,TRBJ1-1,14,CASKHTGFNTEAFF
TRBV7-6,TRBJ1-1,16,CASSLVTGGLNTEAFF
TRBV9,TRBJ2-5,13,CASSVGDGETQYF
TRBV6-1,TRBJ1-5,17,CASSEYAPQRANQPQHF
TRBV5-6,TRBJ2-6,15,CASSHRFPGANVLTF
TRBV20-1,TRBJ2-4,15,CSALPGTLAKNIQYF
TRBV11-2,TRBJ2-1,16,CASTTIAGGSYNEQFF
TRBV12-3/TRBV12-4,TRBJ1-1,11,CASSLASGAFF
TRBV5-1,TRBJ1-1,13,CASTRQGRTEAFF
TRBV27,TRBJ2-7,14,CASSSGLDVYEQYF
TRBV4-2,TRBJ2-4,18,CASSHGGWSELAKNIQYF
TRBV30,TRBJ1-1,13,CAWGDRVETEAFF
TRBV6-1,TRBJ2-5,14,CASRRQFLQETQYF
TRBV20-1,TRBJ2-7,13,CSAQSPVSYEQYF
TRBV29-1,TRBJ2-1,15,CSVEDGFGTYNEQFF
TRBV5-4,TRBJ1-2,14,CASSSPDRSYGYTF
TRBV3-1,TRBJ2-7,15,CASSQAGFEAYEQYF
TRBV5-1,TRBJ2-2,13,CASSTSNPGELFF
TRBV19,TRBJ1-2,15,CASIGTDLLPNGYTF
TRBV11-2,TRBJ1-3,16,CASSPRTRYSGNTIYF
TRBV4-3,TRBJ1-2,18,CASSQEVAGLGLNYGYTF
TRBV6-1,TRBJ2-3,16,CASSRGLAGGMDTQYF
TRBV6-5,TRBJ1-1,16,CASSYSLAGLNTEAFF
TRBV19,TRBJ2-5,12,CASSGIQETQYF